This is a list of T cell receptor beta chains from one sample in a study of blood T cells in healthy people across ages. TCRdb independently ran MiXCR on the 5' RACE reads; one entry per CDR3 protein. The table lists roughly 2 million distinct CDR3 sequences, 49% of them singletons. Sequencing was carried out using blood. Source of these receptors: a woman aged 40 to 55 in good health. CDR3s include the opening cysteine and the closing phenylalanine or tryptophan. The D gene is left open where the match is weak. Rows may omit the clone size; those that give it use once, few, many or a size class.

D gene	J gene	clone size	V gene	CDR3 protein	CDR3 DNA
TRBD1	TRBJ2-5	-	TRBV27	CASSLRRGQGQETQYF	TGTGCCAGCAGTTTACGTCGAGGACAGGGCCAAGAGACCCAGTACTTC
TRBD2	TRBJ2-7	-	TRBV20-1	CSASPLAGGTYEQYF	TGCAGTGCTAGCCCACTAGCGGGGGGTACCTACGAGCAGTACTTC
-	TRBJ2-5	-	TRBV6-2/TRBV6-3	CASSYSPLRASGETQYF	TGTGCCAGCAGTTACTCCCCCCTAAGGGCGTCCGGCGAGACCCAGTACTTC
-	TRBJ1-1	few	TRBV24-1	CATSRGDTEAFF	TGTGCCACCTCTCGCGGGGACACTGAAGCTTTCTTT
TRBD2	TRBJ2-3	few	TRBV7-3	CASSRLAGWHTQYF	TGTGCCAGCAGCCGACTAGCGGGTTGGCATACGCAGTATTTT
TRBD2	TRBJ2-1	many	TRBV7-9	CASSQPPAGDYNEQFF	TGTGCCAGCAGCCAGCCCCCAGCGGGGGACTACAATGAGCAGTTCTTC
-	TRBJ1-2	-	TRBV6-5	CASSYSTWGNGYTF	TGTGCCAGCAGTTACTCGACGTGGGGGAATGGCTACACCTTC
-	TRBJ2-5	few	TRBV27	CASSFRGWETQYF	TGTGCCAGCAGTTTCCGGGGTTGGGAGACCCAGTACTTC
-	TRBJ2-6	-	TRBV20-1	CSARELSGANVLTF	TGCAGTGCTAGAGAACTGTCAGGGGCCAACGTCCTGACTTTC
TRBD2	TRBJ2-2	-	TRBV11-1	CASSLVAGGRNTGELFF	TGTGCCAGCAGCTTGGTAGCGGGGGGCCGCAACACCGGGGAGCTGTTTTTT
TRBD2	TRBJ2-1	-	TRBV7-2	CASSLVLAGIYNEQFF	TGTGCCAGCAGCTTAGTTCTAGCGGGTATCTACAATGAGCAGTTCTTC
TRBD2	TRBJ2-4	-	TRBV12-3/TRBV12-4	CASSFSLAGGLAKNSQYF	TGTGCCAGCAGTTTCTCCCTAGCGGGGGGCTTAGCCAAAAACAGTCAGTACTTC
TRBD2	TRBJ2-4	-	TRBV18	CASSRTSGDLNIQYF	TGTGCCAGCTCACGCACTAGCGGGGATTTGAACATTCAGTACTTC
TRBD1	TRBJ1-5	-	TRBV24-1	CATSDSATGARRQPQHF	TGTGCCACCAGTGATTCAGCAACAGGGGCGCGGCGGCAGCCTCAGCATTTT
TRBD1	TRBJ2-7	few	TRBV28	CASSLSRGLEQYF	TGTGCCAGCAGTTTGAGCAGGGGGCTTGAGCAGTACTTC
-	TRBJ2-2	-	TRBV7-2	CASSLEHIGELFF	TGTGCCAGCAGCTTAGAACATATCGGGGAGCTGTTTTTT
TRBD2	TRBJ2-1	-	TRBV20-1	CSARPGLGVYNEQFF	TGCAGTGCTAGACCGGGACTAGGCGTCTACAATGAGCAGTTCTTC
-	TRBJ1-5	once	TRBV29-1	CSAGLGDSNQPQHF	TGCAGCGCCGGGCTGGGGGATAGCAATCAGCCCCAGCATTTT
-	TRBJ2-3	-	TRBV6-2/TRBV6-3	CASSYSNDMSDTQYF	TGTGCCAGCAGTTACTCGAATGATATGTCAGATACGCAGTATTTT
-	TRBJ1-5	-	TRBV20-1	CSARQGYNQPQHF	TGCAGTGCTAGACAGGGGTACAATCAGCCCCAGCATTTT
TRBD1	TRBJ2-7	-	TRBV29-1	CSVIKGGYYEQYF	TGCAGCGTTATCAAAGGGGGCTACTACGAGCAGTACTTC
TRBD1	TRBJ1-1	-	TRBV5-4	CASSSNPTGPSSNTEAFF	TGTGCCAGCAGCTCGAATCCGACAGGGCCATCCTCCAACACTGAAGCTTTCTTT
-	TRBJ2-7	-	TRBV20-1	CSAGQYLSYEQYF	TGCAGTGCTGGACAGTACCTCTCCTACGAGCAGTACTTC
TRBD1	TRBJ2-5	-	TRBV3-1	CASSQYQGGYGETQYF	TGTGCCAGCAGCCAGTATCAAGGGGGCTATGGAGAGACCCAGTACTTC
TRBD1	TRBJ1-2	-	TRBV18	CASAPLDRASYTF	TGTGCCAGCGCACCACTTGACAGGGCTAGCTACACCTTC
-	TRBJ2-7	-	TRBV20-1	CSAYEGGRDEQYF	TGCAGTGCTTACGAGGGGGGCAGGGACGAGCAGTACTTC